The next 13 T cell receptor beta chains were all read from a single sample in a study of T cells in Graves' hyperthyroidism and ophthalmopathy. Amplification targeted TCR beta CDR3 regions from RNA transcripts. When the TCR CDR3 underwent first-round RT-PCR, the HTBI primer set was used. MiXCR, run by TCRdb on the multiplex PCR reads, gives a single entry per CDR3 protein. The table includes over 550,000 distinct CDR3 sequences, around 17% detected once. Sample: blood. Receptors were obtained from a young woman with Graves' hyperthyroidism.

This clonotype was picked up a small number of times. The CDR3 here is CASSRPTGLEQFF. DNA of the CDR3: TGTGCCAGCAGCCGACCGACAGGGCTTGAGCAGTTCTTC. The V call is TRBV3-1, the J call TRBJ2-1, with 7 bases lining up with TRBD1. Per germline, CDR1 LGHDT and CDR2 YNNKEL (reference sequence). This CDR3 comprises 13 residues. J was trimmed by 9 bases and V by 4 bases; bases with no gene match: 6.

This clonotype was counted a few times. The CDR3 loop is CASSRDRGREKLFF. Here the CDR3 DNA reads TGTGCCAGCAGCCGCGACAGGGGGAGGGAAAAACTGTTTTTT. The chain combines TRBV9 with TRBJ1-4; TRBD1 matches 9 bases. CDR1 and CDR2 (germline): SGDLS, YYNGEE. V shed 4 bases, J shed 8 bases, and the junction held 6 bases outside the gene matches. The CDR3 contains 14 residues.

On this clonotype itself: This clone may be a read error of a much larger clone one base away. The rearrangement joins TRBV27 to TRBJ1-5; possibly TRBD1 for D (6 bases). The CDR3 covers 14 residues. Germline V gene sequence: CDR1 MNHEY, CDR2 SMNVEV (reference sequence). DNA of the CDR3: TGTGCCGGCAGTATCCGGGACACCAATCAGCCCCAGCATTTT. It translates to CAGSIRDTNQPQHF.

Ten or more counts support this clonotype. This chain connects TRBV27 to TRBJ2-5, with 8 bases identical to TRBD2. V was clipped by 6 bases and J by 5 bases; unmatched bases: 8. The CDR3 is made up of 14 amino acids. Germline loops: CDR1 MNHEY, CDR2 SMNVEV (reference sequence). The CDR3 coding sequence is TGTGCCAGCAGACGAGCGGGAGAAAGGGAGACCCAGTACTTC. It codes for CASRRAGERETQYF.

This clonotype was seen only a few times. The rearrangement uses TRBV29-1 and TRBJ2-1, with 7 nucleotides matching TRBD2. CDR1 is SQVTM and CDR2 is ANQGSEA in the germline V gene. This CDR3 spans 14 amino acids. Trimming cost V 4 bases and J 0 bases; bases outside gene matches: 3. CDR3 nucleotide sequence: TGCAGCGTTGCGCGGGGGACCTCCTACAATGAGCAGTTCTTC. This gives the protein CSVARGTSYNEQFF.

This clonotype was observed many times. The chain couples TRBV2 to TRBJ1-5, with TRBD1 as a possible D gene (6 bases). This CDR3 is built from 15 residues. The V end was cut by 6 bases, the J end by 4 bases, with 16 bases between. CDR1 is SNHLY, CDR2 FYNNEI, per germline. CDR3 bases: TGTGCCAGCAGACCTACAGGGTCGGGTAATCAGCCCCAGCATTTT. Translated: CASRPTGSGNQPQHF.

This clonotype showed up many times. The rearrangement uses TRBV24-1 and TRBJ2-1; D may be TRBD2 (5 bases). The CDR3 consists of 16 residues. Trimming stripped 3 bases from V and 7 bases from J, with 18 bases between. CDR1 and CDR2 (germline): KGHDR, SFDVKD. The CDR3 reads CATSDLTDSARNEQFF. The CDR3 nucleotides read TGTGCCACCAGTGATCTCACGGACTCGGCCCGTAATGAGCAGTTCTTC.

This clonotype was counted a few times. V and J are TRBV11-2 and TRBJ2-7; 11 bases are shared with TRBD1. CDR3 length equals 15 residues. Germline lookup yields CDR1 SGHAT and CDR2 FQNNGV. J gave up 4 bases and V 5 bases, and 7 bases lay outside the gene matches. The CDR3 sequence is CASSNNWDRGYEQYF. CDR3 coding DNA: TGTGCCAGCAGCAATAATTGGGACAGGGGGTACGAGCAGTACTTC.

This clonotype was detected only a few times. V gene TRBV6-2 or TRBV6-3 combines with J gene TRBJ1-2; D is perhaps TRBD1 (5 bases). Germline V CDR1 and CDR2: MNHEY, SVGEGT. This CDR3 has 12 amino acids. The V end was cut by 6 bases, the J end by 4 bases, with 9 bases between. This chain's CDR3 is CASRVGGYGYTF. As DNA, the CDR3 is TGTGCCAGCAGAGTCGGGGGCTATGGCTACACCTTC.

This clonotype has at least ten counts. The CDR3 DNA sequence: TGTGCCAGCAGCTTAGCCTGGGTATACGAGCAGTACTTC. Translating it yields CASSLAWVYEQYF. The rearrangement links TRBV7-2 to TRBJ2-7, with D unclear. CDR3 length: 13 residues. Trimming left V 0 bases short and J 4 bases short, with 7 bases between. Germline CDR1 reads SGHTA; CDR2 reads FQGNSA.

In this sample, this clonotype turned up many times. The chain couples TRBV20-1 to TRBJ1-1, with 9 bases fitting TRBD1. This CDR3 spans 16 amino acids. The V and J ends lost 0 bases and 4 bases, in that order; junction bases with no gene match: 9. Per the germline V gene, CDR1 is DFQATT and CDR2 is SNEGSKA (reference sequence). CDR3 loop: CSAREGTGWYGTEAFF. The CDR3 region has the DNA TGCAGTGCTAGAGAAGGGACAGGGTGGTACGGCACTGAAGCTTTCTTT.

This sequence joins TRBV2 and TRBJ1-2; D unresolved. V was trimmed by 3 bases and J by 4 bases, leaving 9 bases between them. Looked up from germline, CDR1 is SNHLY and CDR2 is FYNNEI. This CDR3 contains 13 residues. The CDR3 DNA follows: TGTGCCAGCAGTGATCAGGTTGGCTATGGCTACACCTTC. Translating it yields CASSDQVGYGYTF.

The chain employs TRBV12-3 or TRBV12-4 and TRBJ1-2; no reliable D call. The ends were cut back, 6 bases at V and 0 bases at J, with 11 bases in the middle. This CDR3 contains 14 residues. The CDR3 bases are TGTGCCAGCAGGGACGAAAGGGCTAACTATGGCTACACCTTC. Residues: CASRDERANYGYTF.